This TCR beta chain was sequenced for a study of cytomegalovirus exposure and HLA in healthy donors. Here immunoSEQ multiplex PCR was the method, and the copy in TCRdb shows in-frame clones only, minus some. Among about 180,000 clones, just under 90% were seen once, and the ten largest hold roughly 1.5%. To note about this clone: Its target is unknown.

Germline CDR1 is MNHEY and CDR2 is SMNVEV (reference sequence). The CDR3 has 15 amino acids. J was trimmed by 4 bases and V by 6 bases; bases with no gene match: 9. Overall study results and limits: Researchers counted roughly 150 TCR beta chains as cytomegalovirus-associated. As confirmed in vitro, a few CMV-associated chains were specific for CMV antigens. Many donors shared some public TCRs, even though most TCR sequences were rare.

This receptor was obtained from a woman in her twenties or thirties in good health and CMV-seronegative. The J gene is TRBJ2-5, the V gene TRBV27; 9 bases map to TRBD1. Source material: PBMCs. The CDR3 DNA is TGTGCCAGCAGACCAACGGGACAGGGCTTAGAGACCCAGTACTTC. Translated, it gives CASRPTGQGLETQYF.